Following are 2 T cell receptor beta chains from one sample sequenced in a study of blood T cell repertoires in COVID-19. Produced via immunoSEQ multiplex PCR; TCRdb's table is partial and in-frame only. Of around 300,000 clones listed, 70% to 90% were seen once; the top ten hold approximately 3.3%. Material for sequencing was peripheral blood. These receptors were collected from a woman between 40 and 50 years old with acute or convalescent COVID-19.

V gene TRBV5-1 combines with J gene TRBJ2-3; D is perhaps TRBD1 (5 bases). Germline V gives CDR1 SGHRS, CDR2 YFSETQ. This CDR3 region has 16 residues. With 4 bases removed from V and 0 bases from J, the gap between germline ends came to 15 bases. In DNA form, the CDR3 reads TGCGCCAGCAGCATCGGACATTCTTCTAGCACAGATACGCAGTATTTT. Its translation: CASSIGHSSSTDTQYF.

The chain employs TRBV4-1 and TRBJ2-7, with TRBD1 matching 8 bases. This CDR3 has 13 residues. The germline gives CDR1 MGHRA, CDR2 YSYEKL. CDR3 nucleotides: TGCGCGCGTCGGGGACAGGAACGCGGAGAGCAGTACGTC. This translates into CARRGQERGEQYV.